This T cell receptor (beta chain) is from a study of graft-versus-host responses after intestinal transplantation. Background on the study: All recipients got anti-thymocyte globulin induction, then tacrolimus and steroids for roughly three years.

Sequencing was performed with immunoSEQ multiplex PCR; in TCRdb, only in-frame clones are kept and a portion is missing. The data hold about 100,000 clones, with roughly 84% observed a single time. For this clone: No antigen is known for it.

J was trimmed by 3 bases and V by 2 bases; bases with no gene match: 5. CDR3 length: 15 amino acids. CDR1 is SGDLS and CDR2 is YYNGEE in the germline V gene. The V call is TRBV9, the J call TRBJ2-1; TRBD2 agrees at 7 bases. Source: unstimulated CD4+ T cells sorted from spleen or lymph node cells, taken before transplant. The sequence derives from a human donor who was the organ donor for an intestinal transplant. The CDR3 sequence: CASSVGGTIYNEQFF. For the CDR3, the DNA is TGTGCCAGCAGCGTCGGGGGGACTATCTACAATGAGCAGTTCTTC.